The 28 T cell receptor beta chains reported below all come from one sample, sequenced in a study of regulatory T cells in long-lasting Graves disease. Construction of TCR beta libraries relied on iRepertoire HTBI primers and on Arm-PCR targeting CDR3 regions. TCRdb itself ran the multiplex PCR reads through MiXCR, one entry per CDR3 protein. Here the sample spans 400,000 to 500,000 distinct CDR3 sequences, 21% being singletons. Time point reported: persistent/refractory GD, antithyroid drugs over 5 years with positive TRAb. Generation of the TCR library employed RNA extracted from PBMCs. This material consisted of peripheral blood mononuclear cells (PBMCs), taken when the disease was refractory, from a patient treated with antithyroid drugs. Receptors were obtained from a female donor with Graves disease.

The rearrangement uses TRBV20-1 and TRBJ1-5; no clear D gene. V lost 3 bases and J lost 2, with 20 bases in between. Per germline, CDR1 DFQATT and CDR2 SNEGSKA (reference sequence). CDR3 length: 17 amino acids. DNA of the CDR3: TGCAGTGCTAGCCATTTCGGGTTCGGTCAGGGCAATCAGCCCCAGCATTTT. This codes for CSASHFGFGQGNQPQHF.

The gene calls are TRBV30 and TRBJ1-6; weak D call: TRBD1 (6 bases). The V end was cut by 4 bases, the J end by 11 bases, with 15 bases between. There are 13 residues in the CDR3. CDR1 is GTSNPN and CDR2 is SVGIG in the germline V gene (reference sequence). The CDR3 sequence: CAWNGGRDPPLHF. The DNA of the CDR3 is TGTGCCTGGAACGGGGGCAGGGATCCACCCCTCCACTTT.

This clonotype was picked up many times. This chain uses TRBV6-9 with TRBJ1-5; D not resolved. CDR3 length: 14 amino acids. Germline lookup yields CDR1 MNHGY and CDR2 SVAAGI. V gave up 4 bases and J gave up 6 bases, with 13 bases separating them. CDR3 amino acids: CASSSERFAQPQHF. CDR3 coding DNA: TGTGCCAGCAGTTCGGAACGCTTTGCTCAGCCCCAGCATTTT.

This clonotype was seen repeatedly, ten times or more. V usage is TRBV12-3 or TRBV12-4 and J usage is TRBJ1-2, with D perhaps TRBD1 (6 bases). The V gene lost 3 bases and the J gene lost 9 bases, with 20 bases spanning the gap. The CDR3 sequence is 15 residues long. DNA for the CDR3: TGTGCCAGCAGTTTGGGAAACGGACAGACGGATTGCTACACCTTC. Protein sequence: CASSLGNGQTDCYTF.

There are many counts of this clonotype. This chain connects TRBV28 to TRBJ1-5; possibly TRBD1 for D (6 bases). Germline V CDR1 and CDR2: MDHEN, SYDVKM. With 7 bases removed from V and 0 bases from J, the gap between germline ends came to 22 bases. CDR3 length: 18 amino acids. CDR3 loop: CASTNGGARHNSNQPQHF. DNA for the CDR3: TGTGCCAGCACCAACGGGGGGGCGAGGCATAATAGCAATCAGCCCCAGCATTTT.

This clonotype was found many times. The chain carries TRBV29-1 and TRBJ2-5, with D possibly being TRBD1 (5 bases). Trimming shortened V by 4 bases and J by 5 bases, and 14 bases separated the two germline ends. In germline, CDR1 is SQVTM, CDR2 ANQGSEA. The CDR3 has 13 amino acids. CDR3 amino acids: CSVGSGFQETQYF. The DNA of the CDR3 is TGCAGCGTTGGATCAGGGTTTCAGGAGACCCAGTACTTC.

This clonotype was observed many times. This rearrangement joins TRBV28 to TRBJ2-2; 12 positions agree with TRBD2. The germline gives CDR1 MDHEN, CDR2 SYDVKM. The J segment lost 1 base and the V segment lost 11 bases, leaving 14 bases of the junction unmatched. The CDR3 runs to 18 residues. CDR3 in amino acids: CAGRRTGLAGKNTGELFF. DNA for the CDR3: TGTGCCGGACGGAGAACTGGACTAGCGGGAAAGAACACCGGGGAGCTGTTTTTT.

This chain connects TRBV7-6 to TRBJ2-2, with D possibly called TRBD1 or TRBD2 (7 bases each). Germline V gene lookup returns CDR1 SGHVS and CDR2 FNYEAQ. V dropped 2 bases and J dropped 3 bases, with 16 bases sitting between them. This CDR3 is 17 amino acids long. Here the CDR3 DNA reads TGTGCCAGCAGCTTAATAGAACAGGGGAGGGACACCGGGGAGCTGTTTTTT. This sequence encodes CASSLIEQGRDTGELFF.

This clonotype appeared a few times. The rearrangement uses TRBV28 and TRBJ2-3; 8 bases are a match to TRBD2. Germline lookup yields CDR1 MDHEN and CDR2 SYDVKM. The CDR3 has 15 residues. Unmatched junction bases numbered 12, after V lost 10 bases and J lost 3 bases. The CDR3 region has the DNA TGTGCCACGGGGAAACTAGCGGAGGGGACAGATACGCAGTATTTT. Encoded protein: CATGKLAEGTDTQYF.

The table lists this clonotype with many counts. The CDR3 sequence: CASSYLGSGELFF. Here the CDR3 DNA reads TGTGCCAGCAGTTACTTGGGTAGCGGGGAGCTGTTTTTT. This sequence joins TRBV6-2 or TRBV6-3 and TRBJ2-2; the D is unclear. V lost 1 base and J lost 7, with 7 bases in between. CDR1 and CDR2 from the germline V gene are MNHEY and SVGEGT. This CDR3 spans 13 amino acids.

On this clonotype itself: Being one base from a much bigger clone, this may be a read error. The CDR3 does not close with the conserved phenylalanine or tryptophan, likely indicating a read error. The chain combines TRBV29-1 with TRBJ1-1; D gene ambiguous. Germline CDR1 is SQVTM and CDR2 is ANQGSEA. The CDR3 runs 15 residues. Trimming took 0 bases from V and 1 from J, leaving 12 bases between them. In DNA form, the CDR3 reads TGCAGCGTTGAAGATGTAGGGTACCGGAACACTGAAGCTTTCCTT. It specifies CSVEDVGYRNTEAFL.

This chain links TRBV4-1 with TRBJ2-7; TRBD2 agrees at 7 bases. With V trimmed by 0 bases and J by 6 bases, 8 bases remained unmatched. This CDR3 has 15 amino acids. Germline CDR1 is MGHRA and CDR2 is YSYEKL. CDR3 in amino acids: CASSQDGAGVSEQYF. The CDR3 region has the DNA TGCGCCAGCAGCCAAGATGGGGCGGGAGTGTCCGAGCAGTACTTC.

This chain uses TRBV27 with TRBJ2-3, with D possibly matching TRBD1 (5 bases). CDR1 is MNHEY, CDR2 SMNVEV, per germline (reference sequence). This CDR3 has 15 amino acids. The ends were cut back, 7 bases at V and 2 bases at J, with 16 bases in the middle. The CDR3 protein is CASTTDMTYTDTQYF. The CDR3 DNA follows: TGTGCCAGCACCACGGACATGACCTACACAGATACGCAGTATTTT.

This clonotype has a count of ten or more. V gene TRBV20-1 combines with J gene TRBJ2-2; 12 bases align to TRBD2. With 1 base clipped from V and 0 bases from J, the junction kept 3 bases outside the gene matches. CDR3 size: 17 residues. Germline V gene lookup returns CDR1 DFQATT and CDR2 SNEGSKA (reference sequence). CDR3 in amino acids: CSARGASGRANTGELFF. The CDR3, as DNA: TGCAGTGCTAGAGGTGCTAGCGGGAGGGCGAACACCGGGGAGCTGTTTTTT.

The J gene is TRBJ2-7, the V gene TRBV19, with D possibly TRBD1 on 6 matching bases. This CDR3 has 12 residues. Germline CDR1 is LNHDA and CDR2 is SQIVND (reference sequence). Deletions cut 7 bases from V and 12 bases from J, with 19 bases between. The CDR3 DNA reads as TGTGCCAGTACCCGGGACAAGACCTTGTGGTACTTC. Protein sequence: CASTRDKTLWYF.

CDR3 protein: CASSSRWELFF. CDR3 nucleotides: TGTGCCAGCAGTTCCCGCTGGGAGCTGTTTTTT. The chain uses TRBV28 and TRBJ2-2; no clear D. Trimming removed 4 bases from V and 9 bases from J, with 6 bases in between. Germline V gene data show CDR1 as MDHEN and CDR2 as SYDVKM. The CDR3 sequence is 11 residues long.

Worth noting for this clonotype: A read error may explain this, as a much larger clone is one base away. V usage is TRBV6-9 and J usage is TRBJ2-2; D call uncertain. The CDR3 is 15 residues long. The V gene's germline CDR1 is MNHGY and CDR2 SVAAGI. This CDR3 is CAGSYSNRNTGELFF. The CDR3 DNA reads as TGTGCCGGCAGTTACTCGAACCGGAACACCGGGGAGCTGTTTTTT.

This clonotype was seen repeatedly, ten times or more. The chain recombines TRBV9 with TRBJ2-7, with D maybe TRBD2 (6 bases). CDR1 and CDR2 (germline): SGDLS, YYNGEE. This CDR3 spans 15 amino acids. Between the trimmed V and J ends, which lost 4 bases and 3 bases, there was a span of 17 bases. The CDR3 loop is CASSPRRTEGYEQYF. DNA of the CDR3: TGTGCCAGCAGCCCACGAAGGACGGAGGGCTACGAGCAGTACTTC.

In its sample, this clonotype was seen many times. This rearrangement joins TRBV3-1 to TRBJ2-7; D uncertain. Germline CDR1 and CDR2: LGHDT and YNNKEL (reference sequence). V was pared by 1 base and J by 3 bases, with 13 bases between. The CDR3 has 15 amino acids. CDR3 loop: CASSQGRLGVYEQYF. The CDR3 DNA follows: TGTGCCAGCAGCCAAGGGCGACTTGGGGTCTACGAGCAGTACTTC.

The V gene is TRBV9, the J gene TRBJ2-2, with D possibly TRBD2 on 5 matching bases. V lost 0 bases, J lost 4 bases, and 10 bases lay in between. Germline V gene sequence: CDR1 SGDLS, CDR2 YYNGEE. The CDR3 runs 15 residues. The CDR3 DNA follows: TGTGCCAGCAGCGTAGGCCTAGCAGCCACCGGGGAGCTGTTTTTT. Its translation is CASSVGLAATGELFF.

This clonotype has ten or more counts. V is TRBV6-2 or TRBV6-3 and J is TRBJ2-7; TRBD1 aligns across 9 bases. CDR1 is MNHEY and CDR2 is SVGEGT in the germline V gene. Trimming at V came to 9 bases and at J to 3 bases, leaving 9 bases not matched to a gene. This CDR3 region has 14 residues. CDR3 amino acids: CARSNRGPFYEQYF. The DNA for the CDR3 is TGTGCCAGAAGTAACAGGGGGCCATTCTACGAGCAGTACTTC.

This clonotype was detected many times. The chain links TRBV6-5 to TRBJ1-1, with 7 bases lining up with TRBD1. V was clipped by 2 bases and J by 6 bases; unmatched bases: 6. This CDR3 is built from 14 residues. Germline lookup yields CDR1 MNHEY and CDR2 SVGAGI. The CDR3 DNA follows: TGTGCCAGCAGTTACGCTCGACAGGGAGCTGAAGCTTTCTTT. Encoded protein: CASSYARQGAEAFF.

This clonotype was counted at least ten times. V is TRBV28 and J is TRBJ1-5; D is unclear. V gave up 1 base and J gave up 3 bases, with 10 bases separating them. CDR1 is MDHEN, CDR2 SYDVKM, per germline. The CDR3 extends over 15 amino acids. DNA of the CDR3: TGTGCCAGCAGTTTATTTCCAGGCCCCAATCAGCCCCAGCATTTT. It codes for CASSLFPGPNQPQHF.

This rearrangement joins TRBV28 to TRBJ2-7; 7 nucleotides align to TRBD2. V lost 8 bases to trimming and J lost 13 bases; unmatched junction nucleotides: 17. The CDR3 contains 13 residues. Germline lookup yields CDR1 MDHEN and CDR2 SYDVKM. The CDR3 bases are TGTGCCAGCGGTTCGGGGGGACCCCGAATGCCCTACTTC. Its protein product is CASGSGGPRMPYF.

The chain employs TRBV7-6 and TRBJ2-5; 9 bases agree with TRBD1. V was pared by 2 bases and J by 5 bases, with 3 bases of the junction left unmatched. CDR3 length: 14 residues. CDR1 and CDR2 from the germline V gene are SGHVS and FNYEAQ. Here the CDR3 DNA reads TGTGCCAGCAGCTTAACAGGGGGCACGGAGACCCAGTACTTC. It codes for CASSLTGGTETQYF.

The DNA for the CDR3 is TGCAGTGCTGACCTAGCGGGAGGGCCCCGGGGCGGGGAGCTGTTTTTT. Encoded protein: CSADLAGGPRGGELFF. This chain links TRBV20-1 with TRBJ2-2, with 12 nucleotides matching TRBD2. Germline CDR1 DFQATT, CDR2 SNEGSKA (reference sequence). The CDR3 length is 16 residues. Trimming cost V 5 bases and J 7 bases; bases outside gene matches: 11.

CDR3 sequence reads: CASSYGDTQYF. The CDR3 bases are TGTGCCAGCAGTTACGGAGATACGCAGTATTTT. This chain links TRBV6-5 with TRBJ2-3; no definite D call. The V gene's germline CDR1 is MNHEY and CDR2 SVGAGI. The V end lost 2 bases, the J end lost 5 bases, and 2 bases lay between the germline ends. This CDR3 is built from 11 residues.

In this sample, this clonotype turned up many times. The chain combines TRBV6-1 with TRBJ2-5; D unclear. Per the germline V gene, CDR1 is MNHNS and CDR2 is SASEGT. The CDR3 extends over 15 amino acids. The V end was cut by 5 bases, the J end by 5 bases, with 18 bases between. The CDR3 reads CASSPTGSEGETQYF. CDR3 in DNA: TGTGCCAGCAGTCCCACCGGGTCCGAAGGGGAGACCCAGTACTTC.